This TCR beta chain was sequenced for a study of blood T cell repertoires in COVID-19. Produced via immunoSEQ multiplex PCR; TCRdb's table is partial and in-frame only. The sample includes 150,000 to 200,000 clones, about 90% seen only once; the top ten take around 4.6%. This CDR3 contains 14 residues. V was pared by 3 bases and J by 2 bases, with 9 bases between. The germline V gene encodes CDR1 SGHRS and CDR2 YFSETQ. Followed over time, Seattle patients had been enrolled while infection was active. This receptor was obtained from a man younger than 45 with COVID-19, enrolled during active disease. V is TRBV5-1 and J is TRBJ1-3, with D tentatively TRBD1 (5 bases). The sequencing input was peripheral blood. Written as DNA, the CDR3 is TGCGCCAGCAGCTCCCAGGGTCCTGGAAACACCATATATTTT. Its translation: CASSSQGPGNTIYF.